Here is one T cell receptor (beta chain) with its context. These data originate in a study of blood T cell repertoires in COVID-19. Study in general: Collection of acute and convalescent COVID-19 samples took place in the United States, Italy and Spain. T cells, B-cell-depleted T cells, or PBMCs provided the cDNA or gDNA that served as material.

The CDR3 is made up of 16 amino acids. Trimming took off 4 bases at V and 2 bases at J, with 16 bases between the two ends. CDR1 and CDR2 (germline): SGHRS, YFSETQ. The repertoire was sequenced with immunoSEQ multiplex PCR; TCRdb's copy has only in-frame clones and lacks some. The sample holds 70,000 to 95,000 clones, more than 75% seen once. The sequenced sample was peripheral blood. This chain uses TRBV5-1 with TRBJ2-4, with D possibly being TRBD1 (6 bases). This clonotype was obtained from a woman of 80 years or more with active COVID-19. CDR3 sequence (DNA): TGCGCCAGCAGCAAGGAGGACAGTTCGACCAAAAACATTCAGTACTTC. The encoded protein is CASSKEDSSTKNIQYF.